Below, 32 T cell receptor beta chains from the same sample are listed, as sequenced in a study of a mutant IDH1 vaccine in newly diagnosed glioma (dated by TCRdb to the early 2020s). Library construction relied on the immunoSEQ multiplex PCR assay. This immuneACCESS table, as held by TCRdb, lists in-frame sequences with V and J called but not all clones. Of the missing ones, under half trace to an unresolved V gene in checked studies; the others have no known cause. The sample table shows approximately 82,000 clones, and about 82% are seen once. The top ten hold roughly 2% of the sample. The time point tag for this specimen amounts to: week 23, last vaccination. Each vaccine dose was 300 ug of a 20-mer mutant IDH1 peptide in Montanide, given subcutaneously with topical imiquimod. Their antigens are not known. The starting material was PBMCs, obtained from a glioma patient whose treatment included an IDH1 peptide vaccine. These receptors were taken from a man younger than 40 with glioma. Some clones in this sample may be carry-over from other donors' samples.

In its sample, this clone was seen a few times. The CDR3 is CASRKDRGTEAFF. CDR3 DNA sequence: TGTGCCAGCAGGAAGGACAGGGGCACTGAAGCTTTCTTT. This chain uses TRBV2 with TRBJ1-1; 9 bases map to TRBD1. The V gene end was trimmed by 6 bases and the J gene end by 4 bases; junction bases not matched to a gene: 3. Germline-derived CDR1 and CDR2 are SNHLY and FYNNEI. The CDR3 is made up of 13 amino acids.

The rearrangement uses TRBV2 and TRBJ2-7; 8 bases agree with TRBD1. The CDR3 covers 13 residues. From germline, CDR1 is SNHLY and CDR2 FYNNEI. J gave up 6 bases and V 5 bases, and 6 bases lay outside the gene matches. The CDR3 is CASSWTGPLEQYF. The CDR3 region has the DNA TGTGCCAGCAGTTGGACAGGGCCCCTCGAGCAGTACTTC.

J is TRBJ1-1 and V is TRBV10-3; no firm D call. Trimming took 3 bases from V and 0 from J, leaving 5 bases between them. Germline V gives CDR1 ENHRY, CDR2 SYGVKD. The CDR3 consists of 13 residues. The CDR3 sequence: CAISDLLNTEAFF. The CDR3 DNA is TGTGCCATCAGTGATCTCCTGAACACTGAAGCTTTCTTT.

A note on this clone: A read error may produce the germline difference seen at one junction end. This chain links TRBV4-1 with TRBJ1-4; D is perhaps TRBD1 (5 bases). Germline CDR1 reads MGHRA; CDR2 reads YSYEKL. The CDR3 is 16 residues long. This chain's CDR3 is CASSQDGGGKNEKLVF. The CDR3 DNA is TGCGCCAGCAGCCAAGATGGCGGGGGAAAGAATGAAAAACTTGTTTTT.

The rearrangement uses TRBV5-8 and TRBJ2-1, with D possibly TRBD2 on 6 matching bases. The V gene's germline CDR1 is SGHTS and CDR2 YDEGEE. The CDR3 covers 14 residues. Trimming took off 4 bases at V and 8 bases at J, with 16 bases between the two ends. In DNA form, the CDR3 reads TGTGCCAGCAGCGAGGGACTCCGTGACGATGAGCAGTTCTTC. Protein product: CASSEGLRDDEQFF.

The gene calls are TRBV28 and TRBJ1-3, with D possibly TRBD1 on 6 matching bases. Germline CDR1 and CDR2: MDHEN and SYDVKM. There are 18 residues in the CDR3. Deletions cut 6 bases from V and 4 bases from J, with 25 bases between. The chain's CDR3 is CASSQRGAAGYLGNTIYF. The CDR3 DNA is TGTGCCAGCAGCCAAAGGGGGGCCGCGGGGTACCTCGGAAACACCATATATTTT.

The CDR3 here is CASSPEAGRDTQYF. The CDR3 nucleotides are TGTGCCAGCTCACCAGAGGCAGGGAGGGATACGCAGTATTTT. V usage is TRBV18 and J usage is TRBJ2-3, with D tentatively TRBD2 (6 bases). Germline-derived CDR1 and CDR2 are KGHSH and LQKENI. The CDR3 is made up of 14 amino acids. V was pared by 2 bases and J by 6 bases, with 12 bases between.

The chain couples TRBV27 to TRBJ2-1, with D perhaps matching TRBD1 or TRBD2 (5 bases each). The CDR3 contains 17 residues. Germline V gene data show CDR1 as MNHEY and CDR2 as SMNVEV (reference sequence). V gave up 2 bases and J gave up 8 bases, with 22 bases separating them. CDR3 coding DNA: TGTGCCAGCAGTTTACTGGGGCCCGGGAAAAATTTGGATGAGCAGTTCTTC. It translates to CASSLLGPGKNLDEQFF.

The chain is built from TRBV30 and TRBJ1-1; TRBD1 matches 7 bases. Per the germline V gene, CDR1 is GTSNPN and CDR2 is SVGIG (reference sequence). The CDR3 has 15 amino acids. V lost 4 bases to trimming and J lost 9 bases; unmatched junction nucleotides: 17. The DNA for the CDR3 is TGTGCCTGGACCCAAGCCTACCGACAGGGAGCACAAGCTTTCTTT. Protein product: CAWTQAYRQGAQAFF.

V is TRBV4-1 and J is TRBJ1-4; possibly TRBD1 for D (5 bases). This CDR3 contains 15 residues. V lost 3 bases and J lost 12, with 20 bases in between. Germline V lookup: CDR1 MGHRA, CDR2 YSYEKL. CDR3 sequence (DNA): TGCGCCAGCAGCCACGCCTGGGGGGATCAGTTGGAACTGTTTTTT. Protein sequence: CASSHAWGDQLELFF.

The V gene is TRBV5-1, the J gene TRBJ1-1; D is ambiguous. CDR1 is SGHRS and CDR2 is YFSETQ in the germline V gene. The CDR3 length is 15 residues. Trimming stripped 0 bases from V and 0 bases from J, with 9 bases between. This CDR3 is CASSLDRRLNTEAFF. Here the CDR3 DNA reads TGCGCCAGCAGCTTGGATAGACGGCTGAACACTGAAGCTTTCTTT.

The chain uses TRBV6-6 and TRBJ2-5, with unresolved D. The ends were cut back, 1 base at V and 4 bases at J, with 10 bases in the middle. The CDR3 sequence is 14 residues long. Germline CDR1 and CDR2: MNHNY and SVGAGI (reference sequence). The DNA of the CDR3 is TGTGCCAGCAGTTACTTCGATTTGAGAGAGACCCAGTACTTC. It translates to CASSYFDLRETQYF.

This sequence joins TRBV29-1 and TRBJ1-4; 7 bases fit TRBD1. The trim removed 3 bases at V and 8 bases at J, leaving 0 bases unmatched. This CDR3 has 11 amino acids. CDR1 and CDR2 (germline): SQVTM, ANQGSEA. The CDR3 sequence: CSVEGQEKLFF. DNA of the CDR3: TGCAGCGTTGAGGGACAGGAAAAACTGTTTTTT.

The chain employs TRBV19 and TRBJ2-5; 9 bases align to TRBD1. V lost 4 bases, J lost 6 bases, and 6 bases stayed unmatched. CDR1 and CDR2 (germline): LNHDA, SQIVND (reference sequence). The CDR3 has 14 amino acids. CDR3 DNA sequence: TGTGCCAGTAGTACTCACGACAGGGGGAAGACCCAGTACTTC. Amino acids: CASSTHDRGKTQYF.

The chain couples TRBV2 to TRBJ1-2; TRBD1 aligns across 11 bases. The CDR3 runs to 18 residues. Germline V gene lookup returns CDR1 SNHLY and CDR2 FYNNEI. V lost 9 bases, J lost 4 bases, and 19 bases stayed unmatched. The CDR3, as DNA: TGTGCCAGTTCCTTACTACCCGGGACAGGGGGTATTTTCTATGGCTACACCTTC. Translation gives CASSLLPGTGGIFYGYTF.

This clone has just a few counts. The gene calls are TRBV11-3 and TRBJ2-1, with D uncertain. Germline loops: CDR1 SGHNT, CDR2 YENEEA. The CDR3 is 14 residues long. The ends were cut back, 4 bases at V and 6 bases at J, with 13 bases in the middle. CDR3 DNA sequence: TGTGCCAGCAGCTCCCAGACTCTTAGCAATGAGCAGTTCTTC. This gives the protein CASSSQTLSNEQFF.

The V gene is TRBV28, the J gene TRBJ2-1, with D perhaps matching TRBD1 or TRBD2 (5 bases each). The CDR3 consists of 14 residues. CDR1 MDHEN and CDR2 SYDVKM come from the germline V gene. Trimming took off 4 bases at V and 4 bases at J, with 11 bases between the two ends. CDR3 coding DNA: TGTGCCAGCAGTTCCCGGGACGGTTACAATGAGCAGTTCTTC. This codes for CASSSRDGYNEQFF. The full variable domain, its missing parts supplied by reference TRBV28 and TRBJ2-1, is DVKVTQSSRYLVKRTGEKVFLECVQDMDHENMFWYRQDPGLGLRLIYFSYDVKMKEKGDIPEGYSVSREKKERFSLILESASTNQTSMYLCASSSRDGYNEQFFGPGTRLTVL.

This chain connects TRBV2 to TRBJ1-5; D remains unclear. Germline CDR1 reads SNHLY; CDR2 reads FYNNEI. V shed 0 bases and J shed 6 bases, with 6 bases lying between them. The CDR3 is made up of 13 amino acids. The CDR3 bases are TGTGCCAGCAGTGAAGCGCCAGTTCAGCCCCAGCATTTT. This sequence encodes CASSEAPVQPQHF.

This clone has ten or more counts. CDR3 protein: CASGRDGNQPQHF. As DNA, the CDR3 is TGTGCCAGCGGTAGGGACGGCAATCAGCCCCAGCATTTT. This chain connects TRBV2 to TRBJ1-5; possibly TRBD1 for D (5 bases). The CDR3 extends over 13 amino acids. The V end lost 8 bases, the J end lost 2 bases, and 10 bases lay between the germline ends. Germline V gene data show CDR1 as SNHLY and CDR2 as FYNNEI.

The V and J genes are TRBV6-5 and TRBJ2-2, with TRBD2 as a possible D gene (7 bases). The CDR3 has 13 residues. Germline CDR1 is MNHEY and CDR2 is SVGAGI. The ends were cut back, 9 bases at V and 7 bases at J, with 15 bases in the middle. The CDR3 spells CASKRGANGELFF. The CDR3 nucleotides are TGTGCCAGTAAACGGGGGGCGAACGGGGAGCTGTTTTTT.

CDR3 DNA: TGTGCCAGCAGGCCCGACCTTAGACACGAGCAGTACTTC. This gives the protein CASRPDLRHEQYF. The chain couples TRBV6-5 to TRBJ2-7, with D unresolved. There are 13 residues in the CDR3. Germline assignment: CDR1 MNHEY and CDR2 SVGAGI. V dropped 6 bases and J dropped 5 bases, with 14 bases sitting between them.

The chain uses TRBV5-6 and TRBJ2-7; D possibly matches TRBD1 or TRBD2 (5 bases each). CDR1 and CDR2 from the germline V gene are SGHDT and YYEEEE. The CDR3 spans 13 residues. Trimming stripped 4 bases from V and 2 bases from J, with 10 bases between. CDR3 nucleotide sequence: TGTGCCAGCAGCCGGACGGGGCCCTACGAGCAGTACTTC. Translated: CASSRTGPYEQYF.

This clone was seen a few times. At the DNA level, this CDR3 is encoded by other sequences in the same sample as well. CDR3 residues: CASSPPDREGEKLFF. CDR3 in DNA: TGTGCCAGCTCACCCCCGGACAGGGAGGGTGAAAAACTGTTTTTT. The chain combines TRBV18 with TRBJ1-4; 8 nucleotides line up with TRBD1. Losses at the gene ends were 3 bases for V and 7 bases for J; bases not matched to a gene: 7. The CDR3 loop spans 15 amino acids. The germline CDR1 and CDR2 sequences are KGHSH and LQKENI.

The chain couples TRBV5-4 to TRBJ2-1; possibly TRBD1 for D (5 bases). CDR3 length: 14 residues. Trimming removed 4 bases at V and 0 bases at J, with 8 bases between. CDR1 and CDR2 (germline): SGHNT, YYREEE (reference sequence). The CDR3 coding sequence is TGTGCCAGCAGCGAGACAGTCTCCTACAATGAGCAGTTCTTC. It is translated as CASSETVSYNEQFF.

V is TRBV7-2 and J is TRBJ2-3; D gene unclear. The CDR3 consists of 14 residues. The germline CDR1 and CDR2 sequences are SGHTA and FQGNSA. V lost 4 bases and J lost 2, with 10 bases in between. The DNA of the CDR3 is TGTGCCAGCAGCTCCTCGGGCCTCACAGATACGCAGTATTTT. Protein sequence: CASSSSGLTDTQYF. The whole variable domain, filled in from reference TRBV7-2 and TRBJ2-3, reads GAGVSQSPSNKVTEKGKDVELRCDPISGHTALYWYRQSLGQGLEFLIYFQGNSAPDKSGLPSDRFSAERTGGSVSTLTIQRTQQEDSAVYLCASSSSGLTDTQYFGPGTRLTVL.

V and J are TRBV28 and TRBJ1-1; D is undetermined. The CDR3 is made up of 15 amino acids. CDR1 is MDHEN and CDR2 is SYDVKM in the germline V gene. V was clipped by 5 bases and J by 1 base, with 14 bases between them. The CDR3 sequence is CASSGPWVGNTEAFF. The CDR3 DNA follows: TGTGCCAGCAGTGGTCCCTGGGTGGGGAACACTGAAGCTTTCTTT.

This CDR3 reads CASSLDRQIRSYNEQFF. The CDR3 region has the DNA TGTGCCAGCAGCTTAGACAGGCAGATAAGGTCCTACAATGAGCAGTTCTTC. This chain connects TRBV7-8 to TRBJ2-1; possibly TRBD1 for D (5 bases). There are 17 residues in the CDR3. V lost 1 base and J 1 base, leaving 14 bases between the germline ends. CDR1 is SGHVS, CDR2 FQNEAQ, per germline.

This clone has just one count. This chain uses TRBV7-2 with TRBJ2-3; a weak D match, TRBD2 (6 bases). Per germline, CDR1 SGHTA and CDR2 FQGNSA. Trimming cost V 3 bases and J 3 bases, with 10 bases left between them. This CDR3 has 14 amino acids. This CDR3 is CASSLEGRTDTQYF. The CDR3 DNA follows: TGTGCCAGCAGCTTGGAGGGCCGGACAGATACGCAGTATTTT.

This sequence joins TRBV10-1 and TRBJ2-2; 8 bases are a match to TRBD1. CDR1 is WNHNN, CDR2 SYGVQD, per germline (reference sequence). V gave up 2 bases and J gave up 7 bases; unmatched junction bases: 6. The CDR3 sequence is 15 residues long. The chain's CDR3 is CASSETTGVVGELFF. CDR3 in DNA: TGCGCCAGCAGTGAGACGACAGGGGTGGTCGGGGAGCTGTTTTTT.

The gene calls are TRBV11-3 and TRBJ2-7, with D possibly being TRBD1 (5 bases). This CDR3 has 15 amino acids. Germline CDR1 is SGHNT and CDR2 is YENEEA. Trimming shortened V by 1 base and J by 3 bases, and 13 bases separated the two germline ends. CDR3 coding DNA: TGTGCCAGCAGCTTAGGCCCCCAGGGTGTCTACGAGCAGTACTTC. Translation gives CASSLGPQGVYEQYF.

This chain links TRBV5-4 with TRBJ2-3; no clear D gene. This CDR3 spans 15 amino acids. The V and J ends lost 0 bases and 4 bases respectively, with 12 bases between them. Germline V lookup: CDR1 SGHNT, CDR2 YYREEE (reference sequence). In DNA form, the CDR3 reads TGTGCCAGCAGCTTGGGCTCTGGTGGGTCAGATACGCAGTATTTT. Translation: CASSLGSGGSDTQYF.

In this sample, this clone turned up a few times. The rearrangement joins TRBV5-4 to TRBJ2-3, with 7 bases fitting TRBD1. The CDR3 length is 15 residues. V was pared by 0 bases and J by 1 base, with 2 bases of the junction left unmatched. CDR1 and CDR2 (germline): SGHNT, YYREEE (reference sequence). This CDR3 reads CASSLDRGGTDTQYF. DNA for the CDR3: TGTGCCAGCAGCTTGGACAGGGGAGGCACAGATACGCAGTATTTT.